Shown below are 11 T cell receptor beta chains from a single sample sequenced in a study of T cell changes during pregnancy in multiple sclerosis. Produced via immunoSEQ multiplex PCR; TCRdb's table is partial and in-frame only. In the table there are 45,000 to 50,000 clones, 85% to 95% of which are singletons. Sequenced material: CD4+ T cells from peripheral blood mononuclear cells, taken in the second trimester of pregnancy. The receptors derive from a female donor in good health, enrolled as a control in a pregnancy study.

CDR3 in DNA: TGCAGCGTTGAAAGTGGGGCTACTAACTATGGCTACACCTTC. This gives the protein CSVESGATNYGYTF. The chain joins TRBV29-1 to TRBJ1-2; the D gene is possibly TRBD1 (5 bases). Trimming cost V 2 bases and J 0 bases, with 10 bases left between them. The CDR3 loop spans 14 amino acids. Germline CDR1 reads SQVTM; CDR2 reads ANQGSEA.

This clone has a single count. This rearrangement joins TRBV21-1 to TRBJ2-7; the table's D call of TRBD1 was not tested on the DNA. TRBV21-1 is assigned pseudogene status. This CDR3 comprises 18 residues. CDR3 protein: CASCCSGTAIISSYEQYF. In DNA, the CDR3 is TGTGCCAGCTGCTGTTCCGGGACAGCTATCATCAGTTCCTACGAGCAGTACTTC.

The chain recombines TRBV7-3 with TRBJ2-3, with 7 bases identical to TRBD2. Unmatched junction bases numbered 4, after V lost 6 bases and J lost 4 bases. CDR1 and CDR2 (germline): SGHTA, FQGTGA. The CDR3 loop spans 13 amino acids. CDR3 nucleotide sequence: TGTGCCAGCAGTGGGGGGGGTGCAGATACGCAGTATTTT. It translates to CASSGGGADTQYF.

This clone was picked up one time. V is TRBV4-3 and J is TRBJ2-1; TRBD1 aligns across 8 bases. In germline, CDR1 is LGHNA, CDR2 YSLEER. Trimming cost V 4 bases and J 7 bases; bases outside gene matches: 6. The CDR3 extends over 14 amino acids. CDR3 bases: TGCGCCAGCAGCCGATACAGGGGGTGGAATGAGCAGTTCTTC. This encodes CASSRYRGWNEQFF.

V is TRBV9 and J is TRBJ2-7; unclear D gene. Germline V gene data show CDR1 as SGDLS and CDR2 as YYNGEE. There are 14 residues in the CDR3. The V end lost 0 bases, the J end lost 2 bases, and 9 bases lay between the germline ends. This CDR3 is CASSVGPSPYEQYF. For the CDR3, the DNA is TGTGCCAGCAGCGTAGGGCCCTCCCCCTACGAGCAGTACTTC.

The chain employs TRBV10-1 and TRBJ1-5; 7 nucleotides align to TRBD1. The length of the CDR3 is 13 residues. V was pared by 5 bases and J by 4 bases, with 2 bases of the junction left unmatched. The germline V gene encodes CDR1 WNHNN and CDR2 SYGVQD (reference sequence). CDR3: CASSLTGNQPQHF. CDR3 DNA: TGCGCCAGCAGTCTGACAGGGAATCAGCCCCAGCATTTT.

The chain employs TRBV6-6 and TRBJ1-3; possibly TRBD1 for D (5 bases). The germline CDR1 and CDR2 sequences are MNHNY and SVGAGI (reference sequence). V was clipped by 4 bases and J by 0 bases, with 10 bases between them. The CDR3 is made up of 15 amino acids. CDR3 sequence reads: CASSLRGTSGNTIYF. The CDR3 nucleotides are TGTGCCAGCAGTTTACGCGGGACCTCTGGAAACACCATATATTTT.

The chain has TRBV9 and TRBJ2-1; 12 bases line up with TRBD1. The CDR3 contains 15 residues. CDR1 and CDR2 from the germline V gene are SGDLS and YYNGEE. Unmatched junction bases numbered 7, after V lost 0 bases and J lost 12 bases. CDR3 sequence reads: CASSVAPGQGALQFF. CDR3 coding DNA: TGTGCCAGCAGCGTAGCTCCGGGACAGGGGGCTTTGCAGTTCTTC. The whole variable domain, remainder taken from reference TRBV9 and TRBJ2-1, is DSGVTQTPKHLITATGQRVTLRCSPRSGDLSVYWYQQSLDQGLQFLIQYYNGEERAKGNILERFSAQQFPDLHSELNLSSLELGDSALYFCASSVAPGQGALQFFGPGTRLTVL.

The chain carries TRBV10-2 and TRBJ2-5, with TRBD2 matching over 7 bases. CDR1 and CDR2 (germline): WSHSY, SAAADI. V shed 2 bases, J shed 1 base, and the junction held 10 bases outside the gene matches. The CDR3 is 17 amino acids. CDR3 DNA: TGCGCCAGCAGTGAGAACGCTGGCGGGGGACTCCAAGAGACCCAGTACTTC. This codes for CASSENAGGGLQETQYF.

This chain connects TRBV7-3 to TRBJ2-3; 8 bases align to TRBD2. Germline V CDR1 and CDR2: SGHTA, FQGTGA. V was clipped by 2 bases and J by 1 base; unmatched bases: 2. This CDR3 is 15 amino acids long. CDR3 in DNA: TGTGCCAGCAGCTTAGCGGGGGGTCGCACAGATACGCAGTATTTT. Protein sequence: CASSLAGGRTDTQYF. Supplemented by reference TRBV7-3 and TRBJ2-3, the full variable domain reads GAGVSQTPSNKVTEKGKYVELRCDPISGHTALYWYRQSLGQGPEFLIYFQGTGAADDSGLPNDRFFAVRPEGSVSTLKIQRTERGDSAVYLCASSLAGGRTDTQYFGPGTRLTVL.

CDR3 in DNA: TGTGCCACCAGCAGACCAGGGATGAAGTCCTACAATGAGCAGTTCTTC. It codes for CATSRPGMKSYNEQFF. V and J are TRBV15 and TRBJ2-1; TRBD1 is a possible D gene (5 bases). The length of the CDR3 is 16 residues. The V end lost 2 bases, the J end lost 1 base, and 12 bases lay between the germline ends. The germline CDR1 and CDR2 sequences are LNHNV and YYDKDF (reference sequence). Filled out from reference TRBV15 and TRBJ2-1, the complete variable domain reads DAMVIQNPRYQVTQFGKPVTLSCSQTLNHNVMYWYQQKSSQAPKLLFHYYDKDFNNEADTPDNFQSRRPNTSFCFLDIRSPGLGDTAMYLCATSRPGMKSYNEQFFGPGTRLTVL.